This TCR beta chain was obtained from a study of blood T cells in healthy people across ages. For the second PCR, which ran for about 6 to 11 cycles, a sample-barcoded 5' primer and a J-beta primer mix were used. Using its own MiXCR run on the 5' RACE reads, TCRdb lists one record per CDR3 protein. The data contain roughly 1,300,000 distinct CDR3 sequences, almost 60% of them singletons. CDR3 length: 12 amino acids. V lost 2 bases and J 2 bases, leaving 6 bases between the germline ends. Germline CDR1 SQVTM, CDR2 ANQGSEA. This clonotype originated in a man younger than 30 in good health. This chain uses TRBV29-1 with TRBJ2-5; D remains ambiguous. Sequenced input: blood. The CDR3 loop is CSVEWQQETQYF. DNA for the CDR3: TGCAGCGTTGAATGGCAGCAAGAGACCCAGTACTTC.